A selection of T cell receptor beta chains follows, all from one sample in a study of early T cells in non-severe SARS-CoV-2 infection. TCRdb re-called the 5' RACE reads with MiXCR, one entry per CDR3 protein. The sample lists roughly 99,000 distinct CDR3 sequences, approximately 10% occurring once. Sequenced sample: whole blood. The receptors were sampled from an adult who was a healthcare worker with PCR-confirmed SARS-CoV-2 infection or an uninfected control (not recorded which). Each CDR3 is given with its conserved first and last residue. Each record gives: J gene, V gene, clone size, D gene, CDR3 DNA, CDR3 protein. A D gene is named only where the DNA matches it firmly. A row's size may be missing; if present it is once, few, many or a size class.

TRBJ2-7 | TRBV20-1 | few | . | TGCAGTGCTAGATCCTCGGAGGTCTACGAGCAGTACTTC | CSARSSEVYEQYF
TRBJ2-6 | TRBV10-1 | . | . | TGCGCCAGCAGTGCAGGCTCGGGGGCCAACGTCCTGACTTTC | CASSAGSGANVLTF
TRBJ1-3 | TRBV20-1 | many | . | TGCAGTGCTAGAGGGGACCCAGGACAGCAGAACACCATATATTTT | CSARGDPGQQNTIYF
TRBJ2-5 | TRBV15 | many | . | TGTGCCACCAGCAGATCGAGGGATGGGGAAGAGACCCAGTACTTC | CATSRSRDGEETQYF
TRBJ1-1 | TRBV5-8 | . | . | TGTGCCAGCAGCTTGGGACGCCCGAACACTGAAGCTTTCTTT | CASSLGRPNTEAFF
TRBJ1-2 | TRBV6-6 | few | . | TGTGCCAGCAGTCCAGGGATCTCGAATGGCTACACCTTC | CASSPGISNGYTF
TRBJ2-7 | TRBV4-1 | few | . | TGCGCCAGCAGCCAACCGGCGGGGATCGAGCAGTACTTC | CASSQPAGIEQYF
TRBJ2-1 | TRBV12-3/TRBV12-4 | once | TRBD2 | TGTGCCAGCAGCCGACTAGCACCCTACAATGAGCAGTTCTTC | CASSRLAPYNEQFF
TRBJ2-1 | TRBV29-1 | . | TRBD2 | TGCAGCGTCACCACTAGCGGGGGGGGACCCTACAATGAGCAGTTCTTC | CSVTTSGGGPYNEQFF
TRBJ2-3 | TRBV4-3 | many | TRBD2 | TGCGCCAGCAGCCAAGACTGGCTAGCGGAGAACACAGATACGCAGTATTTT | CASSQDWLAENTDTQYF
TRBJ2-2 | TRBV6-6 | many | TRBD1 | TGTGCCAGCAGCCCCCCCGGGACAGGGGTGACCGGGGAGCTGTTTTTT | CASSPPGTGVTGELFF
TRBJ1-4 | TRBV7-9 | many | TRBD1 | TGTGCCAGCAGCTCAAGCCGGGACAGGGGCCGCCGGCCTTATAATGAAAAACTGTTTTTT | CASSSSRDRGRRPYNEKLFF
TRBJ2-3 | TRBV5-1 | . | . | TGCGCCAGCAGCTTGGAAGTAGTCGGGGATACGCAGTATTTT | CASSLEVVGDTQYF
TRBJ2-7 | TRBV11-2 | few | TRBD2 | TGTGCCAGCAGCTCAACTAGCGGGCGGCACTACGAGCAGTACTTC | CASSSTSGRHYEQYF
TRBJ2-4 | TRBV28 | many | . | TGTGCCAGCAGTTTGTCAGTAGCCAAAAACATTCAGTACTTC | CASSLSVAKNIQYF
TRBJ2-7 | TRBV6-2/TRBV6-3 | . | . | TGTGCCAGCAGTTACCGACAGACCGACTTTCGGTACGAGCAGTACTTC | CASSYRQTDFRYEQYF
TRBJ1-1 | TRBV14 | . | . | TGTGCCAGCAGCCAAGGGACCTTTGGAGCTTTCTTT | CASSQGTFGAFF
TRBJ2-6 | TRBV14 | many | . | TGTGCCAGCAGCCAAGGCTTGGGAATTGGGGCCAACGTCCTGACTTTC | CASSQGLGIGANVLTF
TRBJ1-2 | TRBV28 | few | . | TGTGCCAGCAGTTTCGCAGATGGCTACACCTTC | CASSFADGYTF
TRBJ1-1 | TRBV2 | few | TRBD1 | TGTGCCAGCAGTGAAGCGGGGACAGACACTGAAGCTTTCTTT | CASSEAGTDTEAFF
TRBJ2-1 | TRBV5-1 | many | TRBD2 | TGCGCCAGCAGCATTTCCCCGGGACTAGCGGGAGGTGAGCAGTTCTTC | CASSISPGLAGGEQFF
TRBJ2-3 | TRBV29-1 | few | TRBD2 | TGCAGCGTTGTCGGGAGGGTTACAGATACGCAGTATTTT | CSVVGRVTDTQYF
TRBJ2-3 | TRBV7-2 | few | TRBD2 | TGTGCCAGCAGCTGGGGGGGAGGGCGCACAGATACGCAGTATTTT | CASSWGGGRTDTQYF
TRBJ2-5 | TRBV28 | few | . | TGTGCCAGCAGTTTACGCTTCCAAGAGACCCAGTACTTC | CASSLRFQETQYF
TRBJ2-4 | TRBV11-2 | many | TRBD2 | TGTGCCAGCAGGCCTAGCGGAACAAACATTCAGTACTTC | CASRPSGTNIQYF
TRBJ1-3 | TRBV6-6 | many | . | TGTGCCAGCAGCCCGGGGACAGGAAACACCATATATTTT | CASSPGTGNTIYF
TRBJ1-1 | TRBV18 | many | . | TGTGCCAGCTCACCAGGCACTGAAGCTTTCTTT | CASSPGTEAFF
TRBJ1-3 | TRBV7-3 | . | . | TGTGCCAGCAGCCTGGACCCCGGAAACACCATATATTTT | CASSLDPGNTIYF
TRBJ2-7 | TRBV12-3/TRBV12-4 | few | . | TGTGCCAGCAGTTCTGATCTAGCCTCGTACGAGCAGTACTTC | CASSSDLASYEQYF
TRBJ1-6 | TRBV9 | few | . | TGTGCCAGCAGCGTAGGGACAGTAAATTCACCCCTCCACTTT | CASSVGTVNSPLHF
TRBJ2-2 | TRBV3-1 | . | TRBD2 | TGTGCCAGCAGCAGACTAGCGGGAGGTTGGACCGGGGAGCTGTTTTTT | CASSRLAGGWTGELFF
TRBJ2-6 | TRBV6-2/TRBV6-3 | few | . | TGTGCCAGCAGTTACGACTCCTCTGGGGCCAACGTCCTGACTTTC | CASSYDSSGANVLTF
TRBJ2-7 | TRBV5-4 | . | . | TGTGCCAGCAGCTTGACGAGGGGTACAGGGAACGAGCAGTACTTC | CASSLTRGTGNEQYF
TRBJ2-5 | TRBV29-1 | . | . | TGCAGCGTTGTGTTCAACCAAGAGACCCAGTACTTC | CSVVFNQETQYF
TRBJ1-2 | TRBV29-1 | . | . | TGCAGCGTTGCTACGGGAGGCTATGGCTACACCTTC | CSVATGGYGYTF
TRBJ2-2 | TRBV5-1 | many | . | TGCGCCAGCAGCTTGGGGCAGGCCGGGGAGCTGTTTTTT | CASSLGQAGELFF
TRBJ1-5 | TRBV7-6 | . | . | TGTGCCAGCAGCTTAAGCTCAGGGTCTCAGCCCCAGCATTTT | CASSLSSGSQPQHF
TRBJ2-1 | TRBV18 | many | TRBD2 | TGTGCCAGCTCACCATTACTAGCGGGAAGGCGATACAATGAGCAGTTCTTC | CASSPLLAGRRYNEQFF
TRBJ2-1 | TRBV6-2/TRBV6-3 | many | TRBD2 | TGTGCCAGCAGCTCAGCGGGGGTTTCTTATCATGAGCAGTTCTTC | CASSSAGVSYHEQFF
TRBJ1-6 | TRBV28 | . | . | TGTGCCAGCGGAGGCAGGGCAAATTCACCCCTCCACTTT | CASGGRANSPLHF
TRBJ1-2 | TRBV20-1 | . | . | TGCAGTGTACTGAGCTATGGCTACACCTTC | CSVLSYGYTF
TRBJ1-1 | TRBV10-1 | many | . | TGCGCCAGCAGTGACAGCATGAACACTGAAGCTTTCTTT | CASSDSMNTEAFF
TRBJ2-7 | TRBV7-2 | . | . | TGTGCCAGCAGCTTAGGCAGGAGTCCCTACGAGCAGTACTTC | CASSLGRSPYEQYF
TRBJ2-7 | TRBV7-2 | . | . | TGTGCCAGCAGCTACCGGATGAGCTCCTACGAGCAGTACTTC | CASSYRMSSYEQYF
TRBJ1-2 | TRBV12-3/TRBV12-4 | many | . | TGTGCCAGCAGTTGGGGGGAGGCGGATGGCTACACCTTC | CASSWGEADGYTF
TRBJ2-1 | TRBV11-1 | . | TRBD2 | TGTGCCAGCAGCGTAGGACTAGCGGGAGACGGAGAGCAGTTCTTC | CASSVGLAGDGEQFF
TRBJ2-3 | TRBV20-1 | few | TRBD2 | TGCAGTGCTAGTACTTTTGCGGGAGCGGATACGCAGTATTTT | CSASTFAGADTQYF
TRBJ2-7 | TRBV2 | . | TRBD1 | TGTGCCAGCAGTGATCGGACAGGGAACCTCTACGAGCAGTACTTC | CASSDRTGNLYEQYF
TRBJ2-1 | TRBV19 | many | . | TGTGCCAGTACGTACACAACACACGACGATGAGCAGTTCTTC | CASTYTTHDDEQFF
TRBJ2-1 | TRBV5-4 | few | TRBD2 | TGTGCCAGCAGCTTGGAGGGAGGGAGCCACAATGAGCAGTTCTTC | CASSLEGGSHNEQFF